This TCR beta chain was identified during a study of blood T cell repertoires in COVID-19. Turning to the study itself: COVID-19 samples, acute and convalescent, were from the United States, Italy and Spain. The cDNA or gDNA used as material had been derived from T cells, B-cell-depleted T cells, or PBMCs.

Trimming shortened V by 5 bases and J by 9 bases, and 10 bases separated the two germline ends. Germline lookup yields CDR1 KGHSH and CDR2 LQKENI. The CDR3 extends over 11 amino acids. This clone was seen more than once but under ten times. Source study methods: Cell counts per sample came from amplifying reference gene primers. The assay was immunoSEQ multiplex PCR, and TCRdb's table has in-frame clones only and misses some. V, J and clone size derive from that table, while D and trimming were established from the DNA sequence. The sample comprises some 38,000 clones, nearly 90% of which are singletons, and around 25% rests with the top ten.

Sequencing used peripheral blood. The sequence came from a man in his sixties with active or convalescent COVID-19. The chain uses TRBV18 and TRBJ1-2; D not resolved. The CDR3 spells CASSTTNSYTF. CDR3 nucleotides: TGTGCCAGCTCAACAACAAACAGCTACACCTTC. Full variable domain (missing parts from reference TRBV18 and TRBJ1-2): NAGVMQNPRHLVRRRGQEARLRCSPMKGHSHVYWYRQLPEEGLKFMVYLQKENIIDESGMPKERFSAEFPKEGPSILRIQQVVRGDSAAYFCASSTTNSYTFGSGTRLTVV.